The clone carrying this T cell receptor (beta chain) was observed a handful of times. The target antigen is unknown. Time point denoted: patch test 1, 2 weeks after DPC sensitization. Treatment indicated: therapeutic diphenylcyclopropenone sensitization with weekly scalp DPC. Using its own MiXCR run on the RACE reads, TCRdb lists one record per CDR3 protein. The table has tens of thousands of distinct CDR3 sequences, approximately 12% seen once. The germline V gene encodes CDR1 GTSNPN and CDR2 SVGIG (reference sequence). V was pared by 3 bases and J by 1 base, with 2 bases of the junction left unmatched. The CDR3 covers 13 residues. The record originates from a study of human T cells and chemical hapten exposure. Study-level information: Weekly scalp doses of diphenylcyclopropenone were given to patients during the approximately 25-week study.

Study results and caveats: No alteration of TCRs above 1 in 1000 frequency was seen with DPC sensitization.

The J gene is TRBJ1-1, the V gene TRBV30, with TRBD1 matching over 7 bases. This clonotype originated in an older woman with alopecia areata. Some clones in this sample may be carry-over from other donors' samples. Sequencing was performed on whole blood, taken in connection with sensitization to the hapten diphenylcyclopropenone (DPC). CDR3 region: CAWSGQANTEAFF. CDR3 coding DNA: TGTGCCTGGAGCGGACAGGCGAACACTGAAGCTTTCTTT.